The 17 T cell receptor beta chains given below trace back to one sample, sequenced in a study of cytomegalovirus exposure and HLA in healthy donors. Measured with immunoSEQ multiplex PCR; TCRdb has only the in-frame clones, and not every one. The data show more than 95,000 clones, 70% to 90% seen once. The sequencing sample was made of PBMCs. The receptors were sampled from a man aged 18 to 29 in good health and CMV-seropositive.

The chain has TRBV28 and TRBJ1-6, with D unclear. This CDR3 contains 13 residues. V was clipped by 7 bases and J by 7 bases, with 11 bases between them. Germline lookup yields CDR1 MDHEN and CDR2 SYDVKM. DNA of the CDR3: TGTGCCAGCATCGATCAGAACAATTCACCCCTCCACTTT. Translated, it gives CASIDQNNSPLHF.

The rearrangement uses TRBV5-4 and TRBJ2-1; TRBD2 matches 7 bases. Per the germline V gene, CDR1 is SGHNT and CDR2 is YYREEE (reference sequence). CDR3 size: 15 residues. Germline trimming cut 3 bases from V and 3 bases from J; bases unmatched to any gene: 6. DNA of the CDR3: TGTGCCAGCAGCTCCAGGGCGGGGGACTACAATGAGCAGTTCTTC. Protein product: CASSSRAGDYNEQFF.

This rearrangement joins TRBV7-9 to TRBJ1-1; 10 bases are shared with TRBD1. CDR1 SEHNR and CDR2 FQNEAQ come from the germline V gene (reference sequence). The CDR3 length is 16 residues. With V trimmed by 1 base and J by 5 bases, 7 bases remained unmatched. Here the CDR3 DNA reads TGTGCCAGCAGCTTAGGGGGGACAGGGGAAGGTACTGAAGCTTTCTTT. It is translated as CASSLGGTGEGTEAFF.

The chain recombines TRBV30 with TRBJ2-2; TRBD1 aligns across 9 bases. The germline gives CDR1 GTSNPN, CDR2 SVGIG (reference sequence). The V gene end was trimmed by 4 bases and the J gene end by 3 bases; junction bases not matched to a gene: 9. There are 16 residues in the CDR3. This chain's CDR3 is CAWTRGGTGYTGELFF. CDR3 bases: TGTGCCTGGACTCGAGGAGGGACAGGGTACACCGGGGAGCTGTTTTTT.

As for this clone: Sequence at one end of the junction differs from germline and may be a read error. V is TRBV6-1 and J is TRBJ2-7; D not resolved. Germline V gene lookup returns CDR1 MNHNS and CDR2 SASEGT. The CDR3 has 15 amino acids. In nucleotides, the CDR3 is TGTGCCACCAGTCGGGTGGGTACCGAACACTACGAGCAGTACTTC. Its protein is CATSRVGTEHYEQYF.

Here the CDR3 reads CASSYEGASNQPQHF. The CDR3 coding sequence is TGTGCCAGCAGTTACGAGGGGGCTAGCAATCAGCCCCAGCATTTT. The V call is TRBV6-5, the J call TRBJ1-5, with 7 bases that match TRBD1. Germline V lookup: CDR1 MNHEY, CDR2 SVGAGI. J lost 0 bases, V lost 2 bases, and 1 base had no gene match. This CDR3 has 15 amino acids.

The rearrangement links TRBV5-6 to TRBJ1-3, with D tentatively TRBD1 (6 bases). Germline CDR1 SGHDT, CDR2 YYEEEE. The CDR3 has 16 amino acids. Trimming cost V 4 bases and J 3 bases, with 17 bases left between them. The CDR3 region is CASSRGDILGGNTIYF. The DNA of the CDR3 is TGTGCCAGCAGCCGGGGGGACATCCTAGGTGGAAACACCATATATTTT.

The chain is built from TRBV10-3 and TRBJ2-1, with 8 bases identical to TRBD2. The junction had 14 bases not matched to a gene; V was cut back by 10 bases and J by 9 bases. Germline values: CDR1 ENHRY, CDR2 SYGVKD. The CDR3 consists of 14 residues. The CDR3 region has the DNA TGTGCCACCCACCAAGGACTAGCCGAGGGTGAGCAGTTCTTC. The encoded protein is CATHQGLAEGEQFF.

The rearrangement links TRBV5-1 to TRBJ2-7; 9 nucleotides agree with TRBD1. This CDR3 region has 15 residues. Germline CDR1 reads SGHRS; CDR2 reads YFSETQ. Germline trimming cut 4 bases from V and 2 bases from J; bases unmatched to any gene: 7. CDR3 bases: TGCGCCAGCAGCCCGGTCGGGACAGGGCCCTACGAGCAGTACTTC. Amino acids: CASSPVGTGPYEQYF. The full variable domain, in which reference TRBV5-1 and TRBJ2-7 provide the parts outside the CDR3, is KAGVTQTPRYLIKTRGQQVTLSCSPISGHRSVSWYQQTPGQGLQFLFEYFSETQRNKGNFPGRFSGRQFSNSRSEMNVSTLELGDSALYLCASSPVGTGPYEQYFGPGTRLTVT.

This rearrangement joins TRBV27 to TRBJ1-6; D remains unclear. With 5 bases removed from V and 7 bases from J, the gap between germline ends came to 15 bases. Germline V gene lookup returns CDR1 MNHEY and CDR2 SMNVEV (reference sequence). CDR3 length: 15 residues. The CDR3 sequence: CASSPREAVNSPLHF. CDR3 nucleotides: TGTGCCAGCAGTCCGAGGGAGGCGGTCAATTCACCCCTCCACTTT.

The CDR3 is CASSPPGSGNQPQHF. In nucleotides, the CDR3 is TGTGCCAGCTCACCTCCAGGGTCGGGCAATCAGCCCCAGCATTTT. V is TRBV18 and J is TRBJ1-5; TRBD1 might be the D (5 bases). V gave up 3 bases and J gave up 2 bases, with 11 bases separating them. Germline CDR1 KGHSH, CDR2 LQKENI. The CDR3 covers 15 residues.

The chain joins TRBV9 to TRBJ2-5; 12 nucleotides match TRBD2. The length of the CDR3 is 17 residues. Germline values: CDR1 SGDLS, CDR2 YYNGEE. V shed 4 bases, J shed 2 bases, and the junction held 9 bases outside the gene matches. This CDR3 reads CASSPRLAGALQETQYF. CDR3 nucleotides: TGTGCCAGCAGCCCACGACTAGCGGGGGCCTTACAAGAGACCCAGTACTTC. The full variable domain, with the rest looked up from reference TRBV9 and TRBJ2-5, is DSGVTQTPKHLITATGQRVTLRCSPRSGDLSVYWYQQSLDQGLQFLIQYYNGEERAKGNILERFSAQQFPDLHSELNLSSLELGDSALYFCASSPRLAGALQETQYFGPGTRLLVL.

The chain carries TRBV7-2 and TRBJ2-7, with 7 bases aligning to TRBD2. Germline CDR1 reads SGHTA; CDR2 reads FQGNSA. The V and J ends lost 5 bases and 1 base, in that order; junction bases with no gene match: 11. This CDR3 is 16 amino acids long. The CDR3 is CASSAPGRGLSYEQYF. In nucleotides, the CDR3 is TGTGCCAGCAGCGCTCCGGGGCGGGGGTTATCCTACGAGCAGTACTTC. Drawing the rest from reference TRBV7-2 and TRBJ2-7, the complete variable domain is GAGVSQSPSNKVTEKGKDVELRCDPISGHTALYWYRQSLGQGLEFLIYFQGNSAPDKSGLPSDRFSAERTGGSVSTLTIQRTQQEDSAVYLCASSAPGRGLSYEQYFGPGTRLTVT.

The chain uses TRBV7-9 and TRBJ1-2; the D is unclear. Per germline, CDR1 SEHNR and CDR2 FQNEAQ (reference sequence). The CDR3 extends over 14 amino acids. V lost 5 bases to trimming and J lost 1 base, with 11 bases between them. DNA for the CDR3: TGTGCCAGCAGCCCCCTCGGGAATAACTATGGCTACACCTTC. Its translation is CASSPLGNNYGYTF.

This clone was seen more than once but under ten times. The J gene is TRBJ1-2, the V gene TRBV2; a possible D gene is TRBD1 (5 bases). From germline, CDR1 is SNHLY and CDR2 FYNNEI. V was cut by 11 bases and J by 1 base, with 14 bases left in between. This CDR3 has 13 amino acids. Here the CDR3 DNA reads TGTGCCGATAGACAGAGGTTTAACTATGGCTACACCTTC. This translates into CADRQRFNYGYTF.

In DNA, the CDR3 is TGTGCCAGCAGCTTATACGGTATTAGCACAGATACGCAGTATTTT. Encoded protein: CASSLYGISTDTQYF. This chain links TRBV7-2 with TRBJ2-3; D is ambiguous. V was clipped by 2 bases and J by 0 bases, with 9 bases between them. The CDR3 extends over 15 amino acids. Germline CDR1 reads SGHTA; CDR2 reads FQGNSA.

The genes are TRBV5-1 and TRBJ2-7, with D tentatively TRBD1 (6 bases). V was trimmed by 0 bases and J by 3 bases, leaving 10 bases between them. CDR3 size: 14 residues. Per germline, CDR1 SGHRS and CDR2 YFSETQ. The CDR3 DNA is TGCGCCAGCAGCTTGGCAGGGGACCTCTACGAGCAGTACTTC. Residues: CASSLAGDLYEQYF.